This T cell receptor (beta chain) was recorded in a study of T cells after yellow fever vaccination. The TCR cDNA carried a universal primer site and UMIs from 5'RACE template switching. Each CDR3 protein is one row after TCRdb ran MiXCR on the 5' RACE reads. The table shows 150,000 to 200,000 distinct CDR3 sequences, with roughly 11% occurring only once. Germline V gene data show CDR1 as SQVTM and CDR2 as ANQGSEA. The CDR3 has 16 amino acids. V lost 3 bases, J lost 4 bases, and 19 bases lay in between. General study points: Weaker in magnitude, the secondary response showed a faster peak on day 5 versus 15. Reappearance after the booster was seen for most primary-vaccination clones, at 96% CD4 and about 90% CD8.

This clonotype was detected ten times or more. The antigen remains unidentified. This receptor was identified in a man between 18 and 29 years old who received the YFV17D yellow fever vaccine. Sequencing was performed on CD8+ T cells sorted from PBMCs, taken 15 days after the yellow fever booster vaccination. The gene calls are TRBV29-1 and TRBJ2-1; the D gene could be TRBD1 or TRBD2 (6 bases each). CDR3 loop: CSVELYVSGAYNEQFF. The CDR3, as DNA: TGCAGCGTTGAGCTTTACGTATCGGGGGCATACAATGAGCAGTTCTTC.